This TCR beta chain originates from a study of cytomegalovirus exposure and HLA in healthy donors. General study results and limits: A few of the chains that were CMV-associated were confirmed in vitro to be specific for CMV antigens. First-cohort TCR clusters tended to co-occur in the approximately 110 validation repertoires, a later analysis found.

Measured with immunoSEQ multiplex PCR; TCRdb has only the in-frame clones, and not every one. The table includes approximately 120,000 clones, roughly 86% detected once. J lost 2 bases, V lost 6 bases, and 8 bases had no gene match. The CDR3 has 15 residues. CDR1 is MRHNA and CDR2 is SNTAGT in the germline V gene. A note on this clone: Its antigen is still unknown.

Sequenced: PBMCs. The gene calls are TRBV6-4 and TRBJ1-2, with 8 bases that match TRBD1. The TCR sequence derives from a woman aged 18-35 years in good health and CMV-seronegative. The DNA for the CDR3 is TGTGCCAGCAGGACAGGGGTCGGGGGCAACTATGGCTACACCTTC. This translates into CASRTGVGGNYGYTF.